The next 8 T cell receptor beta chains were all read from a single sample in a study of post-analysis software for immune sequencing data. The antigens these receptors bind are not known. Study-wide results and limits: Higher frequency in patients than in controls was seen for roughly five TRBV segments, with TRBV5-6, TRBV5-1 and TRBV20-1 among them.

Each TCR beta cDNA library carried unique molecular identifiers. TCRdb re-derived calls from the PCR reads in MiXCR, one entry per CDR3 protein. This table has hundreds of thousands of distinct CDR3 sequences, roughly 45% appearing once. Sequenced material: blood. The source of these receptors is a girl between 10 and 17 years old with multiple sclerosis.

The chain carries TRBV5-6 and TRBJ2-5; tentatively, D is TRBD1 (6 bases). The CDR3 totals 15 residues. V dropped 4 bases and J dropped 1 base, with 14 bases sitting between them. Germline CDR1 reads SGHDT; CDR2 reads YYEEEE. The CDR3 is CASSPGWGRQETQYF. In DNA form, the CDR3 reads TGTGCCAGCAGCCCGGGGTGGGGGCGCCAAGAGACCCAGTACTTC.

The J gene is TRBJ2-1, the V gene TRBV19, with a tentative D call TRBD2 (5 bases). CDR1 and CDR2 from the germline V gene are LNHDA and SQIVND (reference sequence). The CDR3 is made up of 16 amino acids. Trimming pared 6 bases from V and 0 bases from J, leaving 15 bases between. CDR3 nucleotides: TGTGCCAGTAGGGGTCTAAGCGGAAGCTCCTACAATGAGCAGTTCTTC. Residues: CASRGLSGSSYNEQFF.

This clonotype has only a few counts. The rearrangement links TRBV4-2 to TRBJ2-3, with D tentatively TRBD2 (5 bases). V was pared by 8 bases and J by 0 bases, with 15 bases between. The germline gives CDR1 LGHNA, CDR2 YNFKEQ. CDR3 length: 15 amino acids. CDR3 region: CASSIEGSSTDTQYF. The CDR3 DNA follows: TGTGCCAGCTCCATTGAGGGCTCTAGCACAGATACGCAGTATTTT.

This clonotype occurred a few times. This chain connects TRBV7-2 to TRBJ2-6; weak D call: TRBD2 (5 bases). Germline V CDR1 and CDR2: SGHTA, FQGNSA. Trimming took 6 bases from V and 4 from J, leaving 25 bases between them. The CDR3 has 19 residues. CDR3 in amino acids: CASRSNGGQVGFGANVLTF. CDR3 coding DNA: TGTGCCAGCAGATCAAATGGCGGGCAGGTTGGATTCGGGGCCAACGTCCTGACTTTC.

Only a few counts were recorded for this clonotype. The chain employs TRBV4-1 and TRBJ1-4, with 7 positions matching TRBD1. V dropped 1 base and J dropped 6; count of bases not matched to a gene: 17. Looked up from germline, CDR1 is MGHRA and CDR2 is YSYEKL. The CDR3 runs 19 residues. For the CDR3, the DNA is TGCGCCAGCAGCCAAGCACTACGCCGACAGGGCCCGCGAGATGAAAAACTGTTTTTT. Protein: CASSQALRRQGPRDEKLFF.

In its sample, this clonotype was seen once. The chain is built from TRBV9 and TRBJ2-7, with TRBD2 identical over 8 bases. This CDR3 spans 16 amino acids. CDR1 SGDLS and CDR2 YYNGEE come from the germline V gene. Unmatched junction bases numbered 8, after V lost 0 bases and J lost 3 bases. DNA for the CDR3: TGTGCCAGCAGCGTAGGGCCGCTAGCGGGCATCTACGAGCAGTACTTC. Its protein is CASSVGPLAGIYEQYF. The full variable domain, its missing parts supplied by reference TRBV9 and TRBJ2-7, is DSGVTQTPKHLITATGQRVTLRCSPRSGDLSVYWYQQSLDQGLQFLIQYYNGEERAKGNILERFSAQQFPDLHSELNLSSLELGDSALYFCASSVGPLAGIYEQYFGPGTRLTVT.

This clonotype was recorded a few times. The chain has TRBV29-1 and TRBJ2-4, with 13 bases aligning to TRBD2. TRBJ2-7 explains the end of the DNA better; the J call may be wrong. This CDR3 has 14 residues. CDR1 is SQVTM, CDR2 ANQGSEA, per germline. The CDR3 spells CSVGTSGRIYEQYF. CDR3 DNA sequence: TGCAGCGTTGGGACTAGCGGGAGAATCTACGAGCAGTACTTC.

The DNA of the CDR3 is TGTGCCAGCAGAAGCGGACCGATCTCCTACGAGCAGTACTTC. It translates to CASRSGPISYEQYF. V gene TRBV28 combines with J gene TRBJ2-7, with a tentative D call TRBD2 (5 bases). The length of the CDR3 is 14 residues. The germline V gene has CDR1 MDHEN and CDR2 SYDVKM. Trimming removed 6 bases from V and 0 bases from J, with 12 bases in between.